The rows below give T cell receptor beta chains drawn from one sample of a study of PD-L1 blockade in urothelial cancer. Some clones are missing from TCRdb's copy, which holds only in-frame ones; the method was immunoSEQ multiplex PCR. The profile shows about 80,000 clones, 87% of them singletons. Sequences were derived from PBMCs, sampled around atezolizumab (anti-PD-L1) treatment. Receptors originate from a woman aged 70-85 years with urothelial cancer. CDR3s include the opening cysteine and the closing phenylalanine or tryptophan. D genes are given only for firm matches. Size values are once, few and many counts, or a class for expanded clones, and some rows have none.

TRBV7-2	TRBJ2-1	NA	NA	TGTGCCAGCAGCTTAGCGGGGGGGCCCGATGAGCAGTTCTTC	CASSLAGGPDEQFF
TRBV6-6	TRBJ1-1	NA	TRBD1	TGTGCCAGCAGTTCCTGGACAGGGGGCATCACTGAAGCTTTCTTT	CASSSWTGGITEAFF
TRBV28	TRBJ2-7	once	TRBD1	TGTGCCAGCAACGAAGCGGGACAGGGCACCCACGAGCAGTACTTC	CASNEAGQGTHEQYF
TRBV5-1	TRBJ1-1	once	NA	TGCGCCAGCAGCTTGGCGAGGACTTCTAGTCATATGAACACTGAAGCTTTCTTT	CASSLARTSSHMNTEAFF
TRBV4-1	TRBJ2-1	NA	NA	TGCGCCAGCAGCCAAGGACTAGTTAAAGATGAGCAGTTCTTC	CASSQGLVKDEQFF
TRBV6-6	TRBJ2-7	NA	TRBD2	TGTGCCAGCAGTTATCTCGGTAGCAAAGCGGGATACGAGCAGTACTTC	CASSYLGSKAGYEQYF
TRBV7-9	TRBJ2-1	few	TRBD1	TGTGCCAGCAGCTCGGTTGGGACAGAACACAATGAGCAGTTCTTC	CASSSVGTEHNEQFF
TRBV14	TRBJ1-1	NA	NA	TGTGCCAGCAGCACGCAGGGGATTGTGGAAAGAAACACTGAAGCTTTCTTT	CASSTQGIVERNTEAFF
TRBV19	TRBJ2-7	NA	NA	TGTGCCAGTAGTATTTGGGGGACAAACGAGCAGTACTTC	CASSIWGTNEQYF
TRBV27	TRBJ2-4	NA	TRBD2	TGTGCCAGCAGTTTGGCGGGAGGGTTAGCCAAAAACATTCAGTACTTC	CASSLAGGLAKNIQYF
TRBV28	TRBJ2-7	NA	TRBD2	TGTGCCAGCAGCTCCGGGGGGGACTACTCCTACGAGCAGTACTTC	CASSSGGDYSYEQYF
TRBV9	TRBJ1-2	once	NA	TGTGCCAGCAGCGAGACCCACAACTACGAAGATGGCTACACCTTC	CASSETHNYEDGYTF
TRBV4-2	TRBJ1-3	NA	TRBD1	TGTGCCAGCAGTCCGGACAGGGGCCCTGGAAACACCATATATTTT	CASSPDRGPGNTIYF
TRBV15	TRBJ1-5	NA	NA	TGTGCCACCAGCAGAGGCAGGGTGGGACAGCCCCAGCATTTT	CATSRGRVGQPQHF
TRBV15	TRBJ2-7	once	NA	TGTGCCACCGAGCACGGGGACTACGAGCAGTACTTC	CATEHGDYEQYF
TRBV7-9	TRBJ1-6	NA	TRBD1	TGTGCCAGCAGCTGGACAGGGGGCTATAATTCACCCCTCCACTTT	CASSWTGGYNSPLHF
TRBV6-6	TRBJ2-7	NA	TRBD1	TGTGCCAGCAGTTACTCGACAGGGTTCCACGAGCAGTACTTC	CASSYSTGFHEQYF
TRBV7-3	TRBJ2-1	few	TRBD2	TGTGCCAGCAGCGCAAGGACTAGCGGGAGCTACAATGAGCAGTTCTTC	CASSARTSGSYNEQFF
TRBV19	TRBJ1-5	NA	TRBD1	TGTGCCAGTAAAACTTCGGACAGGGGTATTGGTAGCAATCAGCCCCAGCATTTT	CASKTSDRGIGSNQPQHF
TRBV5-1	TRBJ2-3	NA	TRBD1	TGCGCCAGCGTAAGGGACAGGGGGACAGATACGCAGTATTTT	CASVRDRGTDTQYF
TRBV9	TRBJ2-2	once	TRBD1	TGTGCCAGCAGCGTAATGGGACAGGGGCACACCGGGGAGCTGTTTTTT	CASSVMGQGHTGELFF
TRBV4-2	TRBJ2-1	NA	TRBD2	TGTGCCAGCAGCCGATCCGGGACTAGCATCTACAATGAGCAGTTCTTC	CASSRSGTSIYNEQFF
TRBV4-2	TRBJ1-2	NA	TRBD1	TGTGCCAGCAGCCAAGATACAGGGGGGCGCCGGTATGGCTACACCTTC	CASSQDTGGRRYGYTF
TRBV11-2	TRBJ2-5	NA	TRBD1	TGTGCCAGCAGCATTGGGACAGGGGGCTGGGAGACCCAGTACTTC	CASSIGTGGWETQYF
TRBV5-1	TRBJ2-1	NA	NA	TGCGCCAGCAGCTTGGGGCGCGGAGGTTACAATGAGCAGTTCTTC	CASSLGRGGYNEQFF
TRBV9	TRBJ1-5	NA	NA	TGTGCCAGCAGCGTAGGACAGGCCCTAAATCAGCCCCAGCATTTT	CASSVGQALNQPQHF
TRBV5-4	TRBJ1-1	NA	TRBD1	TGTGCCAGCAGCCTGGACAGGGGGCAGACTGAAGCTTTCTTT	CASSLDRGQTEAFF
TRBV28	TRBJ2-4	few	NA	TGTGCCAGCAGCACGTCGGGGGTTACCCAAAACATTCAGTACTTC	CASSTSGVTQNIQYF
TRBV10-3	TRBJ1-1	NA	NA	TGTGCCTCGTCGGAAGGGAGAAGGCGGACTGAAGCTTTCTTT	CASSEGRRRTEAFF
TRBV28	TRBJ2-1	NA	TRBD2	TGTGCCAGCAGTTCCAGCGGGAGGGCCGGAAATGAGCAGTTCTTC	CASSSSGRAGNEQFF
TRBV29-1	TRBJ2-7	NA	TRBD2	TGCAGCGTCGCGACTAGCGGGGGCTTGGAGCAGTACTTC	CSVATSGGLEQYF
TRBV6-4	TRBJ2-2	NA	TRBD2	TGTGCCAGCAGCAGCGGGGGGGCAACCGGGGAGCTGTTTTTT	CASSSGGATGELFF
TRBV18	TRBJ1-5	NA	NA	TGTGCCAGCTCACCTCTACGGGGGGCGCAGGGGAATCAGCCCCAGCATTTT	CASSPLRGAQGNQPQHF
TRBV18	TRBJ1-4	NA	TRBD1	TGTGCCAGCTCACCAGAACGGGGACAGAGAGAAAAACTGTTTTTT	CASSPERGQREKLFF
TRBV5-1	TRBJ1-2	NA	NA	TGCGCCAGCAGCTTGGTGTCAGGGGATGGCTACACCTTC	CASSLVSGDGYTF
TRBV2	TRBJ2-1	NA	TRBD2	TGTGCCAGCAGCTTCGGGACTAGCGGGTACAATGAGCAGTTCTTC	CASSFGTSGYNEQFF
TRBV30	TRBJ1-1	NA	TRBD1	TGTGCCTGGAGTATGACAGGGAGTGGTGAAGCTTTCTTT	CAWSMTGSGEAFF
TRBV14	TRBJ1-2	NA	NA	TGTGCCAGCAGCCGAGGGACTAACTATGGCTACACCTTC	CASSRGTNYGYTF
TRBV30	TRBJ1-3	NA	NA	TGTGCCTGGAAGCACGGAAACACCATATATTTT	CAWKHGNTIYF
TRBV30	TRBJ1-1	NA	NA	TGTGCCTGGAGCAGTTACACTGAAGCTTTCTTT	CAWSSYTEAFF
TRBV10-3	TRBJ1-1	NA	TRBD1	TGTGCCATCAGTGAGTTCGGGACAGGGGCGAACACTGAAGCTTTCTTT	CAISEFGTGANTEAFF
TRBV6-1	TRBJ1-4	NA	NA	TGTGCCAGCAGTGAAGACAGGGCTGAAAAACTGTTTTTT	CASSEDRAEKLFF
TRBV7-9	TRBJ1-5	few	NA	TGTGCCAGCAGCTTAGAACAGGGACAGCCCCAGCATTTT	CASSLEQGQPQHF
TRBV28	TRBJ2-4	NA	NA	TGTGCCAGCAGTTTGGGCCCGGACATCTTAGGCATTCAGTACTTC	CASSLGPDILGIQYF
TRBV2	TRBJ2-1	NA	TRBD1	TGTGCCAGCAGTCTTCGGACAGGGGACAATGAGCAGTTCTTC	CASSLRTGDNEQFF
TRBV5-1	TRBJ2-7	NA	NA	TGCGCCAGCAGCTTGGGTGATCCCGGGACACTACCCTACGAGCAGTACTTC	CASSLGDPGTLPYEQYF
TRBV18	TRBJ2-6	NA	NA	TGTGCCAGCTCCGACGGGGGGCCTGGGGCCAACGTCCTGACTTTC	CASSDGGPGANVLTF
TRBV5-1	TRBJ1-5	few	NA	TGCGCCAGCAGCGCGGACGGAGGGGATCAGCCCCAGCATTTT	CASSADGGDQPQHF
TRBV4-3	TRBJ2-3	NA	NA	TGCGCCAGCAAACAGGGCGCGTCGGCCACAGATACGCAGTATTTT	CASKQGASATDTQYF
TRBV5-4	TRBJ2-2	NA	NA	TGTGCCAGCAGTCGATTTAGCGACCGCGGGTCCACCGGGGAGCTGTTTTTT	CASSRFSDRGSTGELFF
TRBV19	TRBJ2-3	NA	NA	TGTGCCACCGGGAGTCGACCCGGGGCAGATACGCAGTATTTT	CATGSRPGADTQYF
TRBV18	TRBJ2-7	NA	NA	TGTGCCAGCTCACCCCTACCCCAATACGAGCAGTACTTC	CASSPLPQYEQYF
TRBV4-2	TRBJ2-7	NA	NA	TGTGCCAGCAGCCAAGCTTTCGTTTCTTTTTACGAGCAGTACTTC	CASSQAFVSFYEQYF
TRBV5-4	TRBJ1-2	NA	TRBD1	TGTGCCAGCAGCCTGGACAGGCTCTATGGCTACACCTTC	CASSLDRLYGYTF
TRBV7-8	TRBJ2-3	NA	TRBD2	TGTGCCAGCAGCTTAGCTGTCGGGGGGGGCACAGATACGCAGTATTTT	CASSLAVGGGTDTQYF
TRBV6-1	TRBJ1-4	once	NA	TGTGCCAGCTGCCTGGGGGGGACTAATGAAAAACTGTTTTTT	CASCLGGTNEKLFF
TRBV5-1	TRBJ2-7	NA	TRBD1	TGCGCCAGCAGCCCCGGGGACAGGGGGTGGTACGAGCAGTACTTC	CASSPGDRGWYEQYF